This T cell receptor beta chain is from a study of early T cells in non-severe SARS-CoV-2 infection. TCRdb re-called the 5' RACE reads with MiXCR, one entry per CDR3 protein. The table includes 26,000 or so distinct CDR3 sequences, roughly 4% detected once. This clonotype has a count of ten or more. The CDR3 is 14 amino acids. Germline V gives CDR1 MNHEY, CDR2 SVGEGT. V lost 7 bases and J lost 6; bases outside the gene matches: 10. This chain uses TRBV6-2 or TRBV6-3 with TRBJ1-2, with TRBD1 matching 8 bases. The receptor comes from an adult who was a healthcare worker with PCR-confirmed SARS-CoV-2 infection or an uninfected control (not recorded which). Sequencing was done on a sample of whole blood. The CDR3 coding sequence is TGTGCCAGCACCTACCACGGGACAGGAAATGGCTACACCTTC. Encoded protein: CASTYHGTGNGYTF.